A selection of T cell receptor beta chains follows, all from one sample in a study of CD8 T cells in ankylosing spondylitis. TCRdb reprocessed the 5' RACE reads with MiXCR, giving one entry per CDR3 protein. Of fewer than 250,000 distinct CDR3 sequences listed, around 17% are singletons. Sample: blood, either unsorted or a sorted T cell fraction (not recorded which). All receptors come from a male donor with ankylosing spondylitis. CDR3s include the opening cysteine and the closing phenylalanine or tryptophan. A D gene is named only where the DNA matches it firmly. Where a row states a size, it is once, few, many or the class of an expanded clone; other rows omit it.

J gene	V gene	clone size	D gene	CDR3 DNA	CDR3 protein
TRBJ2-7	TRBV3-1	few	NA	TGTGCCAGCAGCCAAAGGGGGGGGGCCCTCTACGAGCAGTACTTC	CASSQRGGALYEQYF
TRBJ2-1	TRBV12-3/TRBV12-4	many	TRBD2	TGTGCCAGCAGTTCCACGACTAGCGGGTTAAACAATGAGCAGTTCTTC	CASSSTTSGLNNEQFF
TRBJ2-7	TRBV4-1	NA	TRBD1	TGCGCCAGCAGCCGGGGGACAGGGGGCGGGTACGAGCAGTACTTC	CASSRGTGGGYEQYF
TRBJ2-7	TRBV2	NA	TRBD1	TGTGCCAGCACGACAGGGGCCCACGAGCAGTACTTC	CASTTGAHEQYF
TRBJ2-1	TRBV3-1	NA	TRBD2	TGTGCCAGCAGCGGTAGCGGGACCTACAATGAGCAGTTCTTC	CASSGSGTYNEQFF
TRBJ2-1	TRBV12-3/TRBV12-4	NA	NA	TGTGCCAGCAGGAAGTTACCGGGACATGCCTACAATGAGCAGTTCTTC	CASRKLPGHAYNEQFF
TRBJ1-5	TRBV7-8	few	NA	TGTGCCAGCAGCCCGGGACCGGGGAATCAGCCCCAGCATTTT	CASSPGPGNQPQHF
TRBJ2-7	TRBV7-9	few	NA	TGTGCCAGCAGCTTACAGGGCCAGAGCTCCTACGAGCAGTACTTC	CASSLQGQSSYEQYF
TRBJ1-1	TRBV3-1	NA	TRBD1	TGTGCCAGCAGCCAAGGTCCGACAGGGGCGATGAACACTGAAGCTTTCTTT	CASSQGPTGAMNTEAFF
TRBJ2-1	TRBV18	few	NA	TGTGCCAGCTCACCAGAAGGCTATGAGCAGTTCTTC	CASSPEGYEQFF
TRBJ1-5	TRBV6-1	few	NA	TGTGCCAGCAGTGAATCCCCCGGGGGCGGTCATAGCAATCAGCCCCAGCATTTT	CASSESPGGGHSNQPQHF